The entry that follows covers one T cell receptor (beta chain) sequence. These data originate in a study of blood T cell repertoires in COVID-19. Ages ranged from roughly 18 to 100 years, with residence in 20 to 30 US areas. Membership in each cohort depended on participant-reported clinical history. TCRdb keeps only in-frame clones here, not all; method: immunoSEQ multiplex PCR. Counted here are approximately 210,000 clones, 87% occurring once; the ten biggest clones make up 2% to 2.5%. The sample comprised PBMCs or T cells enriched from blood (not recorded which). The TCR was taken from a woman under 40 who had recovered from COVID-19.

The CDR3 region is CASSSQGAANEKLFF. CDR3 in DNA: TGTGCCAGCAGTTCCCAGGGGGCTGCTAATGAAAAACTGTTTTTT. The gene calls are TRBV28 and TRBJ1-4, with 8 bases aligning to TRBD1. J gave up 3 bases and V 4 bases, and 4 bases lay outside the gene matches. From germline, CDR1 is MDHEN and CDR2 SYDVKM. This CDR3 has 15 residues.